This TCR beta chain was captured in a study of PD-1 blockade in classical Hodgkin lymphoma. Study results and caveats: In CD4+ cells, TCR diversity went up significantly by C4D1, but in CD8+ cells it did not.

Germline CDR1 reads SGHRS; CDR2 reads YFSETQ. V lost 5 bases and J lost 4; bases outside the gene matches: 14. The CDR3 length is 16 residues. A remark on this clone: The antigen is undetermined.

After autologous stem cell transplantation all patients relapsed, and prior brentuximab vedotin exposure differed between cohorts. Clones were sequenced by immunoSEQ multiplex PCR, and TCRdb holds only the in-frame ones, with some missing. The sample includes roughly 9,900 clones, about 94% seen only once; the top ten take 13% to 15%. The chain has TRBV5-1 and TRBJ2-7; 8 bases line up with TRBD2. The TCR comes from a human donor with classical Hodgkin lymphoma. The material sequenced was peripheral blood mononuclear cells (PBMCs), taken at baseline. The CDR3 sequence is CASRRLAQQVTYEQYF. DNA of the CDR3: TGCGCCAGCAGAAGACTAGCGCAGCAGGTTACTTACGAGCAGTACTTC.